This T cell receptor beta chain was captured by sequencing in a study of shared clonotypes between healthy human individuals. This CDR3 is built from 15 residues. CDR1 SNHLY and CDR2 FYNNEI come from the germline V gene. V lost 5 bases and J 4 bases, leaving 17 bases between the germline ends. Roughly 200 ng DNA, approximately 31,000 T cell genomes, went into each sorted-subset replicate PCR. Here immunoSEQ multiplex PCR was the method, and the copy in TCRdb shows in-frame clones only, minus some. This sample has about 2.3 million clones, with 90% to 95% found just once. The source of this sequence is a man between 18 and 35 years old in good health. Some clones in this sample may be carry-over from other donors' samples. Sequenced: naive CD4+ T cells from PBMCs. Subset meaning: CD45RA+ positively selected. The chain couples TRBV2 to TRBJ2-5, with a weak D call TRBD2 (6 bases). The CDR3 DNA is TGTGCCAGCAGTCAAAGACTAGGTTCGAGAGAGACCCAGTACTTC. Translated, it gives CASSQRLGSRETQYF.